These T cell receptor beta chains were read from a single sample in a study of T cells in Graves' hyperthyroidism and ophthalmopathy. TCRdb re-called the multiplex PCR reads with MiXCR, one entry per CDR3 protein. This table holds 550,000 to 800,000 distinct CDR3 sequences, over 15% found once. Sequencing was done on a sample of blood. The receptor set was obtained from a man aged 18-30 years with Graves' hyperthyroidism. CDR3s include the opening cysteine and the closing phenylalanine or tryptophan. Each record gives: clone size, V gene, D gene, J gene, CDR3 DNA, CDR3 protein. D genes are given only for firm matches. Size tells how often a clone was seen (once, few, many) or the class of an expanded clone, and some rows leave it out.

few	TRBV30	.	TRBJ2-7	TGTGCCTGGAGTGGAACAGGCTCGGGAGAGCAGTACTTC	CAWSGTGSGEQYF
.	TRBV29-1	.	TRBJ2-7	TGCAGCGTTGAGATTCAGAGCGCCTACGAGCAGTACTTC	CSVEIQSAYEQYF
many	TRBV3-1	.	TRBJ2-7	TGTGCCAGCAGCCTGGCGGAGTACTCCTACGAGCAGTACTTC	CASSLAEYSYEQYF
few	TRBV10-3	.	TRBJ1-1	TGTGCCATCAGTCCAAGAGGGCTTAACACTGAAGCTTTCTTT	CAISPRGLNTEAFF
many	TRBV7-2	TRBD1	TRBJ2-7	TGTGCCAGCAGCTTAATCGCGGGACAGGGGTACGAGCAGTACTTC	CASSLIAGQGYEQYF
.	TRBV20-1	.	TRBJ2-2	TGCAGTGCTAGAAAGGGGGGGCCCTGGAACACCGGGGAGCTGTTTTTT	CSARKGGPWNTGELFF
.	TRBV12-3/TRBV12-4	TRBD1	TRBJ1-2	TGTGCCAGCAGTTACAGGGGGCCGGATGGCTACACCTTC	CASSYRGPDGYTF
few	TRBV18	.	TRBJ2-2	TGTGCCAGCTCACCGGCGCAGAACACCGGGGAGCTGTTTTTT	CASSPAQNTGELFF
.	TRBV4-1	TRBD2	TRBJ2-1	TGCGCCAGCAGCTTACGGACTAGCGGGACAATGAGCTCCTACAATGAGCAGTTCTTC	CASSLRTSGTMSSYNEQFF
.	TRBV7-8	.	TRBJ2-2	TGTGCCAGCAGCTTAGCGTACAGGGTGGGGACCGGGGAGCTGTTTTTT	CASSLAYRVGTGELFF
once	TRBV28	.	TRBJ1-2	TGTGCCAGCAGACGTACACAGAACTATGGCTACACCTTC	CASRRTQNYGYTF
.	TRBV3-1	.	TRBJ2-7	TGTGCCAGCACAGAAACAGGGACCAACGAGCAGTACTTC	CASTETGTNEQYF
.	TRBV29-1	.	TRBJ1-2	TGCAGCGTTATCGTTGGGTATGGCTACACCTTC	CSVIVGYGYTF
few	TRBV5-8	.	TRBJ1-2	TGTGCCAGCAGCTTAGGTTGGCGAACCAACTATGGCTACACCTTC	CASSLGWRTNYGYTF
many	TRBV2	.	TRBJ2-6	TGTGCCAGCAGTGAATTGGGCAGGGGCGAGGACTCTGGGGCCAACGTCCTGACTTTC	CASSELGRGEDSGANVLTF
many	TRBV10-3	.	TRBJ2-7	TGTGCCATCAGTGAGGGGGACACCGAGAAAGAGCAGTACTTC	CAISEGDTEKEQYF
many	TRBV11-3	.	TRBJ2-7	TGTGCCAGCAGCTGGGAAGCAGCCTACGAGCAGTACTTC	CASSWEAAYEQYF
many	TRBV6-2/TRBV6-3	.	TRBJ2-5	TGTGCCAGCAGTCCGGAGATTGACAGCCAAGAGACCCAGTACTTC	CASSPEIDSQETQYF
few	TRBV10-3	.	TRBJ1-2	TGTGCCATCAGAGGGACCGTAAGTGGCTACACCTTC	CAIRGTVSGYTF
few	TRBV6-2/TRBV6-3	.	TRBJ2-5	TGTGCCAGCTCTCCCAGGGGGGCGCCAAGGGAGACCCAGTACTTC	CASSPRGAPRETQYF
many	TRBV7-2	.	TRBJ2-3	TGTGCCAGCAGCTTACTAGGAATCACAGATACGCAGTATTTT	CASSLLGITDTQYF
many	TRBV2	.	TRBJ1-6	TGTGCCAGCAGTCCCCGCACAGGGTTTGGATCACCCCTCCACTTT	CASSPRTGFGSPLHF
many	TRBV5-1	.	TRBJ1-2	TGCGCCAGCAGCGAGACACAGGGACCCTATGGCTACACCTTC	CASSETQGPYGYTF
many	TRBV30	.	TRBJ1-1	TGTGCCTGCCGTCGGGGTCGGCCCACTGAAGCTTTCTTT	CACRRGRPTEAFF
few	TRBV7-2	.	TRBJ1-5	TGTGCCAGCAGCCAGCAGGGGTCGGGCGGCAATCAGCCCCAGCATTTT	CASSQQGSGGNQPQHF
.	TRBV3-1	TRBD1	TRBJ1-4	TGTGCCAGCAGCCGACAGGGTGGGAATGAAAAACTGTTTTTT	CASSRQGGNEKLFF
many	TRBV5-5	.	TRBJ2-5	TGTGCCAGCAGCACACAGGACGGGCTCCAAGAGACCCAGTACTTC	CASSTQDGLQETQYF
many	TRBV7-9	.	TRBJ2-1	TGTGCCAGCAGCTTAGCAGACGAGCAGTTCTTC	CASSLADEQFF
many	TRBV7-9	TRBD2	TRBJ2-7	TGTGCCAGCAGCAAACTAGCGGGAGCTTTCGAGCAGTACTTC	CASSKLAGAFEQYF
many	TRBV28	.	TRBJ2-2	TGTGCCACCCGGGGCAGCCCGAACACCGGGGAGCTGTTTTTT	CATRGSPNTGELFF
few	TRBV7-2	TRBD2	TRBJ2-1	TGTGCCAGCAGCTTGGTAGCGGGAGGGCTCGGGGAGCAGTTCTTC	CASSLVAGGLGEQFF
few	TRBV24-1	.	TRBJ2-2	TGTGCCACCAGTGAACGGGAGCGGACCACCGGGGAGCTGTTTTTT	CATSERERTTGELFF
few	TRBV4-2	TRBD1	TRBJ1-3	TGTGCCAGCAGCCAAGATACAGGGGCGGGAAACACCATATATTTT	CASSQDTGAGNTIYF
many	TRBV28	TRBD1	TRBJ1-2	TGTGCCAGCAGTTTAAGGACAGGGCATGGCTACACCTTC	CASSLRTGHGYTF
many	TRBV7-3	.	TRBJ2-1	TGTGCCAGCAGCTTCTCTGGGACTCTAGCAGATGAGCAGTTCTTC	CASSFSGTLADEQFF
few	TRBV19	TRBD2	TRBJ2-7	TGTGCCAGTAGTTCCTGGACTAGCGGTGCATCCGAGCAGTACTTC	CASSSWTSGASEQYF
.	TRBV5-1	.	TRBJ2-7	TGCGCCAGCAGCTCGACCTGGGCAGGGGAGCAGTACTTC	CASSSTWAGEQYF
.	TRBV19	.	TRBJ2-1	TGTGCCAGTAGTATGGACTCGCAGAGCTCCTACAATGAGCAGTTCTTC	CASSMDSQSSYNEQFF
many	TRBV5-5	.	TRBJ2-1	TGTGCCAGCAGCCCGGTCCCGGGTGAGCAGTTCTTC	CASSPVPGEQFF
.	TRBV20-1	TRBD2	TRBJ2-5	TGCAGTGCTTCGACTAGCGGGAGATCAGAGACCCAGTACTTC	CSASTSGRSETQYF
many	TRBV12-3/TRBV12-4	.	TRBJ1-1	TGTGCCAGCAGTTTCGCAGGGGACACTGAAGCTTTCTTT	CASSFAGDTEAFF
many	TRBV4-2	TRBD1	TRBJ2-1	TGTGCCAGCAGCCAAGATGGGACAGGGGGATACAATGAGCAGTTCTTC	CASSQDGTGGYNEQFF
many	TRBV7-9	.	TRBJ2-7	TGTGCCAGCAGCCTAAATAGGGGGAGAGGCGAGCAGTACTTC	CASSLNRGRGEQYF
many	TRBV20-1	.	TRBJ2-7	TGCAGTGCTAGTGGAGCGAACTACGAGCAGTACTTC	CSASGANYEQYF
.	TRBV5-1	.	TRBJ2-1	TGCGCCAGCAGCTTGCAGGGCCCCGACAATGAGCAGTTCTTC	CASSLQGPDNEQFF
few	TRBV24-1	.	TRBJ2-7	TGTGCCACCAGTGATTCCAGGGGCTTCCCTACTACGGAGCAGTACTTC	CATSDSRGFPTTEQYF
few	TRBV12-3/TRBV12-4	TRBD2	TRBJ2-7	TGTGCCAGCAGTTCCGGACTAGGTCCTCTTTACGAGCAGTACTTC	CASSSGLGPLYEQYF
many	TRBV2	.	TRBJ1-1	TGTGCCAGCAGTGAACAGGGGTCGTACACTGAAGCTTTCTTT	CASSEQGSYTEAFF
.	TRBV4-2	.	TRBJ2-7	TGTGCCAGCGCAACCGGGACAACTCCGCACGAGCAGTACTTC	CASATGTTPHEQYF
.	TRBV30	TRBD2	TRBJ2-3	TGTGCCTGGAGTATGCCTGGGCGGGGGGTCACAGATACGCAGTATTTT	CAWSMPGRGVTDTQYF
few	TRBV20-1	.	TRBJ2-2	TGCAGTGCTAGGGAGGTTGGTGCCGGGGAGCTGTTTTTT	CSAREVGAGELFF